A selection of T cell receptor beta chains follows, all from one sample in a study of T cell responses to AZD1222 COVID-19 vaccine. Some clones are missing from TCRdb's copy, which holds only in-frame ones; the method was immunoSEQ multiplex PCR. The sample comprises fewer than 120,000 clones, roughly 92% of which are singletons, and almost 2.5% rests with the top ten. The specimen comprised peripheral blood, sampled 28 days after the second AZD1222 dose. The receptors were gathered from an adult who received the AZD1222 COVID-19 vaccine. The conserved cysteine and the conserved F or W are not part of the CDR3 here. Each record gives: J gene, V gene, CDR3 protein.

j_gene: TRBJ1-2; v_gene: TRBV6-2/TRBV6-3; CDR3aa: ASSFWEARYGYT
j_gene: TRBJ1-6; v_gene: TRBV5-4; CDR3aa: ASSPGQGANVSPLH
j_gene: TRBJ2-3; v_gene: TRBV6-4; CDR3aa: ASSGNGGGTDTQY
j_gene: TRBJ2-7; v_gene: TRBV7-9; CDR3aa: ASSPWSSYEQY
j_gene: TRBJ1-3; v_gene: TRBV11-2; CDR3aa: ASSLVRGNTIY
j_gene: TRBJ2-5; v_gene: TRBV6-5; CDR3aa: ASSYWPGGKGETQY
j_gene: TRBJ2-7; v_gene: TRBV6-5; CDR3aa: ASRAASSYEQY
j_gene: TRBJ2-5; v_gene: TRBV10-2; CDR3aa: ASSESSGGQTQY
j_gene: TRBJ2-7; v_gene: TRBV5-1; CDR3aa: ASSSAGGGFYEQY
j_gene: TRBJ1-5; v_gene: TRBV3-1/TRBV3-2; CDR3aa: ASSRGTGRNNQPQH
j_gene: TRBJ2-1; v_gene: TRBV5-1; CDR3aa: ASSLGGTTYNEQF
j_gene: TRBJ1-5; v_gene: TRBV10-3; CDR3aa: AISESPGRGRGSNQPQH
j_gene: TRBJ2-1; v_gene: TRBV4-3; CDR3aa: ASSQDRGYNEQF
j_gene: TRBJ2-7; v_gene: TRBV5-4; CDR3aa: ASSPEGVWSYEQY
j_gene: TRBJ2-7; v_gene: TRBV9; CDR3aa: ASTTQGPYEQY
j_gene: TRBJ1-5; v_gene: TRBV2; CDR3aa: ASRLQGSNQPQH
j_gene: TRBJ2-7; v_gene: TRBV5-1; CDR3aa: ASSSSGGDLYEQY
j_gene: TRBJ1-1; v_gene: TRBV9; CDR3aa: ASSTGRATPEAF
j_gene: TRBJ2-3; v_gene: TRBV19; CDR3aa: ASSPRPDTQY
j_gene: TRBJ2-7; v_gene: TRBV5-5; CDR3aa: ASSGSGTGYQVSYYEQY
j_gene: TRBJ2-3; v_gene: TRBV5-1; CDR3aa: ASKGGRTQY
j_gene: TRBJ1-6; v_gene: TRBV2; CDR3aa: ASSEGQGFNSPLH
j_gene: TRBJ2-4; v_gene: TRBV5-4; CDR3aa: ASSLAGQGSKNIQY
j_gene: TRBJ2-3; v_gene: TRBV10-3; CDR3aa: AISTSTDTQY
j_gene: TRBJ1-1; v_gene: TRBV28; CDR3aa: ASSLFTANTEAF
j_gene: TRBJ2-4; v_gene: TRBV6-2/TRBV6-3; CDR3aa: ASSYPFREGVAKNIQY
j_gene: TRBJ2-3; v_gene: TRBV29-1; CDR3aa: SVDSHRNPPDTQY
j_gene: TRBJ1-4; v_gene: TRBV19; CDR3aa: ASSIWDRGEKLF
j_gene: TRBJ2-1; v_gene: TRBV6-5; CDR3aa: ASSYSMGPYNEQF
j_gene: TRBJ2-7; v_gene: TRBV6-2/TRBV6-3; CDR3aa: ASSYLAGVYEQY
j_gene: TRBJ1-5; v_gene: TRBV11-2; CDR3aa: ASSPTGADNQPQH
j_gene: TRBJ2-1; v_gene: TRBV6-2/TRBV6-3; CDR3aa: ASSYGAWAGANFNEQF
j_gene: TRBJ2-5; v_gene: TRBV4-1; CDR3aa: ASSHPGLAEETQY
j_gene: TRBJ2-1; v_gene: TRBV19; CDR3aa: ASSIRSEYNEQF
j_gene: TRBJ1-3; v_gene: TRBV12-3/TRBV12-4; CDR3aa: ASSLRNTIY
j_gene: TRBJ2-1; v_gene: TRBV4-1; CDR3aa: ASSQGWVNEQF